Sequencing of this TCR beta chain was carried out in a study of lymphopenia after photon versus proton radiotherapy (dated by TCRdb to between 2018 and 2020). About the full investigation: The study compared the immunological effects of photon versus proton radiation therapy in patients with gastrointestinal tumors who developed high-grade lymphopenia. The cohort included under 25 patients with gastrointestinal tumors who developed lymphopenia after receiving either photon or proton therapy. The study was designed to characterize how the impact on the immune system differs between the two radiation modalities. Broader findings and caveats from the paper: After the lymphocyte count nadir, photon-treated repertoires showed oligoclonal expansion, especially of CD8+ Temra cells, which drove the drop in diversity. Among patients across the cohort who died, overall survival time showed an inverse correlation with a larger post-nadir drop in TCR diversity. The survival association was examined only in patients who died, and the authors described better survival with proton therapy as a possibility, not as a demonstrated result. Proton-treated patients stayed relatively stable during treatment, while photon-treated patients lost naive T cells and TCR diversity and gained effector/memory populations.

The library was produced with the immunoSEQ multiplex PCR assay. Deep sequencing of rearranged TCR beta loci, alongside multiparametric flow cytometry, was used to profile T cell repertoires. In its TCRdb copy, this immuneACCESS table keeps in-frame sequences only and misses some clones. Where compared with another copy, unresolved V genes explain less than half of these, and the others have no known cause. In all, the sample holds about 35,000 clones, and about 93% of those were seen once. The top ten hold roughly 15% of the sample. A note on this clone: Its binding antigen is unknown. There are no base qualities to consult, and no much larger clone falls within one base.

The clonotype comes from a man aged 60-69 years with cholangiocarcinoma. Sequences were derived from peripheral blood, sampled from a patient treated with photon-based radiotherapy.

The DNA sequence is as follows: TGTGCCAGCAGCTCGCCCAATCTCCAAGAGACCCAGTACTTC. Protein translation: CASSSPNLQETQYF. The chain is assembled from TRBV7-8 and TRBJ2-5; no confident D gene assignment can be made. CDR1 and CDR2 were assigned from the germline V gene as SGHVS and FQNEAQ. A distance of 10 bases separates the germline ends of V and J, which lose 4 bases and 1 base respectively. The CDR3 runs 14 amino acids, cysteine and phenylalanine included. This entry keeps only the CDR3 DNA: 42 bases, framed from base 1.